The text below deals with one T cell receptor beta chain. Its antigen is not known. The CDR3 loop spans 16 amino acids. Germline V gives CDR1 SQVTM, CDR2 ANQGSEA. The data derive from a study of T cells expressing NK-cell markers. Whole-study results and caveats: HCMV specificity of the expanded NKG2C+ T cell clones was not established.

Reprocessing the 5' RACE reads, TCRdb reports a single entry for every CDR3 protein and omits DNA. This table lists about 340 distinct CDR3 sequences. The J gene is TRBJ2-7, the V gene TRBV29-1; TCRdb picks TRBD1, but there is no DNA to check that call. This TCR derives from a woman between 18 and 30 years old in good health. The sequencing sample was made of blood T cells: a sorted CD56 or NKG2C T cell subset, CD4+ or CD8+ T cells, or bulk PBMC T cells (not recorded which). The CDR3 spells CSVEDGVEMGPYEQYF.